Detailed here is one TCR beta chain. The protocol was immunoSEQ multiplex PCR, while the TCRdb copy is restricted to in-frame clones and leaves out a portion. The profile covers roughly 260,000 clones, with 87% appearing a single time and 2% to 3% taken by the ten largest. The sample belongs to a study of blood T cell repertoires in COVID-19. Grouping used clinical history reported by participants in a survey and questionnaire. From germline, CDR1 is MNHEY and CDR2 SVGAGI. This CDR3 is built from 16 residues. The V segment lost 0 bases and the J segment 1 base; nucleotides outside the gene matches: 2.

Sequencing used PBMCs or T cells enriched from blood (not recorded which). The chain carries TRBV6-5 and TRBJ2-5; 10 bases are a match to TRBD2. The source of this sequence is a young woman with acute COVID-19. CDR3 amino acids: CASSYSSGGIQETQYF. The CDR3 region has the DNA TGTGCCAGCAGTTACTCTAGCGGGGGGATCCAAGAGACCCAGTACTTC.